The T cell receptor (beta chain) under discussion was sequenced for a study of regulatory T cells in long-lasting Graves disease. Trimming took off 5 bases at V and 1 base at J, with 11 bases between the two ends. The length of the CDR3 is 13 residues. Germline CDR1 reads DFQATT; CDR2 reads SNEGSKA (reference sequence). As for time point: persistent/refractory GD, antithyroid drugs over 5 years with positive TRAb. RNA from PBMCs was the source of the TCR library. It was an endocrinology department in Xi'an, China, that provided the patients. With iRepertoire HTBI primers and Arm-PCR of CDR3 regions, TCR beta libraries were built. TCRdb recomputed calls from the multiplex PCR reads with MiXCR, one row per CDR3 protein. The sample has about 470,000 distinct CDR3 sequences; roughly 20% are singletons.

The starting material was peripheral blood mononuclear cells (PBMCs), obtained when the disease was refractory, from a patient treated with antithyroid drugs. This chain uses TRBV20-1 with TRBJ1-1; a possible D gene is TRBD1 (6 bases). The sequence was collected from a female donor with Graves disease. The CDR3 sequence is CSAPTQGNTEAFF. CDR3 nucleotide sequence: TGCAGTGCTCCAACACAGGGGAACACTGAAGCTTTCTTT.